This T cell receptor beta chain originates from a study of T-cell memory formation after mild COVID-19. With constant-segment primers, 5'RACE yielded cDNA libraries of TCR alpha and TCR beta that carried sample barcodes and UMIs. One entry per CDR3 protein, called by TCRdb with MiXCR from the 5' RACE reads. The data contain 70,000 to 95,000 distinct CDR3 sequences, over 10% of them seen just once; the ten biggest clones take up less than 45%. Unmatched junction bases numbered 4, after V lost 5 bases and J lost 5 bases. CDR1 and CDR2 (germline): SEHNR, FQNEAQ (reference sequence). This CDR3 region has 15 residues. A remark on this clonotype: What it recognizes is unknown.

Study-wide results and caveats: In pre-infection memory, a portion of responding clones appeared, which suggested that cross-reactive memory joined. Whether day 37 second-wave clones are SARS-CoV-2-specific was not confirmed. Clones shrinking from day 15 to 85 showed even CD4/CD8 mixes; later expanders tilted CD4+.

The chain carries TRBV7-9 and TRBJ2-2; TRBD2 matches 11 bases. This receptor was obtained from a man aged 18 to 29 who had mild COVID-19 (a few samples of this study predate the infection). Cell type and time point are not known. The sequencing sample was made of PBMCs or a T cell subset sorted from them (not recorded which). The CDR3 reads CASSITSGGTGELFF. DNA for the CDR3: TGTGCCAGCAGCATCACTAGCGGGGGAACCGGGGAGCTGTTTTTT. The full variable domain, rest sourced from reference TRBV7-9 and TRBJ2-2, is DTGVSQNPRHKITKRGQNVTFRCDPISEHNRLYWYRQTLGQGPEFLTYFQNEAQLEKSRLLSDRFSAERPKGSFSTLEIQRTEQGDSAMYLCASSITSGGTGELFFGEGSRLTVL.